The rows below give T cell receptor beta chains drawn from one sample of a study of blood T cell repertoires in COVID-19. TCRdb keeps only in-frame clones here, not all; method: immunoSEQ multiplex PCR. Of over 250,000 clones in the sample, roughly 80% were seen once. Sample: PBMCs or T cells enriched from blood (not recorded which). These receptors were taken from a man aged 40-49 years who had been exposed to COVID-19. Both conserved end residues are part of each CDR3. A D gene is named only where the DNA matches it firmly. Clone size appears in some rows only: once, few, many, or a class for an expanded clone.

j_gene: TRBJ2-5; d_gene: -; v_gene: TRBV18; abundance: -; CDR3aa: CASSPGTIERTQYF; CDR3nt: TGTGCCAGCTCACCGGGGACAATAGAACGGACCCAGTACTTC
j_gene: TRBJ1-2; d_gene: -; v_gene: TRBV28; abundance: -; CDR3aa: CASSFFGQRNGYTF; CDR3nt: TGTGCCAGCAGTTTTTTTGGGCAGAGAAATGGCTACACCTTC
j_gene: TRBJ2-1; d_gene: -; v_gene: TRBV10-3; abundance: few; CDR3aa: CAISDSTGRTFF; CDR3nt: TGTGCCATCAGTGACTCGACAGGCCGGACGTTCTTC
j_gene: TRBJ1-4; d_gene: -; v_gene: TRBV7-6; abundance: -; CDR3aa: CASSQGTNEKLFF; CDR3nt: TGTGCCAGCAGCCAGGGGACTAATGAAAAACTGTTTTTT
j_gene: TRBJ2-1; d_gene: -; v_gene: TRBV11-3; abundance: -; CDR3aa: CASSQDYSSYNEQFF; CDR3nt: TGTGCCAGCAGCCAAGACTATAGCTCCTACAATGAGCAGTTCTTC
j_gene: TRBJ2-1; d_gene: -; v_gene: TRBV7-3; abundance: -; CDR3aa: CASSLNDGSSRNEQFF; CDR3nt: TGTGCCAGCAGCTTAAACGATGGGAGCTCCCGCAATGAGCAGTTCTTC
j_gene: TRBJ2-1; d_gene: -; v_gene: TRBV4-1; abundance: -; CDR3aa: CASSQGLVSWSPEQFF; CDR3nt: TGCGCCAGCAGCCAAGGACTAGTTAGTTGGTCCCCTGAGCAGTTCTTC
j_gene: TRBJ2-7; d_gene: TRBD1; v_gene: TRBV29-1; abundance: -; CDR3aa: CSVESTGGTHSYEQYF; CDR3nt: TGCAGCGTTGAATCAACAGGGGGCACCCACTCCTACGAGCAGTACTTC
j_gene: TRBJ2-3; d_gene: -; v_gene: TRBV7-9; abundance: -; CDR3aa: CASSLFSRSDTQYF; CDR3nt: TGTGCCAGCAGCTTATTCTCTCGTTCAGATACGCAGTATTTT
j_gene: TRBJ2-3; d_gene: -; v_gene: TRBV2; abundance: -; CDR3aa: CASNSDTQYF; CDR3nt: TGTGCCAGCAATTCGGATACGCAGTATTTT
j_gene: TRBJ2-1; d_gene: -; v_gene: TRBV13; abundance: -; CDR3aa: CASSLDPGVGVQFF; CDR3nt: TGTGCCAGCAGCCTAGACCCAGGGGTAGGGGTGCAGTTCTTC
j_gene: TRBJ2-7; d_gene: -; v_gene: TRBV7-9; abundance: -; CDR3aa: CASSSEVGRGPSYEQYF; CDR3nt: TGTGCCAGCAGCTCCGAGGTCGGCAGGGGACCCTCCTACGAGCAGTACTTC
j_gene: TRBJ2-7; d_gene: -; v_gene: TRBV18; abundance: -; CDR3aa: CASSPAGFYEQYF; CDR3nt: TGTGCCAGCTCCCCGGCGGGATTCTACGAGCAGTACTTC
j_gene: TRBJ1-5; d_gene: TRBD1; v_gene: TRBV5-5; abundance: once; CDR3aa: CASSLRDSIFRRGNQPQHF; CDR3nt: TGTGCCAGCAGCCTCCGGGACAGTATCTTTCGTAGGGGCAATCAGCCCCAGCATTTT
j_gene: TRBJ2-3; d_gene: TRBD2; v_gene: TRBV5-1; abundance: once; CDR3aa: CASSPGLAGGVGLTDTQYF; CDR3nt: TGCGCCAGCAGCCCGGGACTAGCGGGAGGCGTGGGGCTCACAGATACGCAGTATTTT